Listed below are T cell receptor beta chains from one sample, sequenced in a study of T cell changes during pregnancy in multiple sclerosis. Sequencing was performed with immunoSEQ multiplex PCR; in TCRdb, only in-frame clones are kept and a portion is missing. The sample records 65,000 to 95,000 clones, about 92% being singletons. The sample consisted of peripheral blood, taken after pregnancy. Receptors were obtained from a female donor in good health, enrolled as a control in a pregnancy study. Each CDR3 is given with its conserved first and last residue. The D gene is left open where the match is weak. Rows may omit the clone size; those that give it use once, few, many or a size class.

CASSVGASGGPPYNEQFF	TGTGCCAGCAGCGTAGGCGCTAGCGGGGGCCCGCCCTACAATGAGCAGTTCTTC	TRBD2	TRBV9	-	TRBJ2-1
CASSQLALSTDTQYF	TGTGCCAGCAGTCAACTAGCGTTGAGCACAGATACGCAGTATTTT	TRBD2	TRBV28	-	TRBJ2-3
CSVPTGGAGYTF	TGCAGCGTTCCAACAGGGGGCGCAGGCTACACCTTC	TRBD1	TRBV29-1	-	TRBJ1-2
CASSVQGAPYEQYF	TGTGCCAGCAGTGTACAGGGCGCGCCTTACGAGCAGTACTTC	-	TRBV2	-	TRBJ2-7
CASSPRRGPYNEQFF	TGTGCCAGCAGCCCGAGGAGGGGACCCTACAATGAGCAGTTCTTC	-	TRBV7-2	-	TRBJ2-1
CASSLGTSDTGELFF	TGTGCCAGCAGCCTCGGGACTAGCGACACCGGGGAGCTGTTTTTT	TRBD2	TRBV7-9	-	TRBJ2-2
CASGGSYYGYTF	TGTGCCAGCGGCGGGAGCTACTATGGCTACACCTTC	-	TRBV7-9	-	TRBJ1-2
CATSVNRGPYTEAFF	TGTGCCACCAGCGTCAACAGGGGGCCGTACACTGAAGCTTTCTTT	TRBD1	TRBV15	-	TRBJ1-1
CASSVAGLPTYEQYF	TGTGCCAGCAGCGTAGCGGGACTCCCCACCTACGAGCAGTACTTC	-	TRBV9	-	TRBJ2-7
CSVEPLAGLRGYTF	TGCAGCGTTGAACCCCTGGCGGGGCTCAGGGGCTACACCTTC	-	TRBV29-1	-	TRBJ1-2
CASSLTSWNEQFF	TGTGCCAGCAGTTTGACTAGCTGGAATGAGCAGTTCTTC	TRBD2	TRBV9	-	TRBJ2-1
CASSYSQGTNTEAFF	TGTGCCAGCAGTTACAGTCAGGGAACGAACACTGAAGCTTTCTTT	-	TRBV6-6	-	TRBJ1-1
CASSPCRDRILYSNQPQHF	TGTGCCAGCAGTCCATGCCGGGACAGAATTTTGTATAGCAATCAGCCCCAGCATTTT	TRBD1	TRBV6-4	-	TRBJ1-5
CASTPPGGVSNQPQHF	TGTGCCAGCACTCCACCCGGCGGGGTTAGCAATCAGCCCCAGCATTTT	-	TRBV28	-	TRBJ1-5
CASSEDPGGFYEQYF	TGTGCCAGCAGTGAAGACCCAGGGGGATTCTACGAGCAGTACTTC	TRBD1	TRBV6-1	-	TRBJ2-7
CASSSLGGSLGTQYF	TGTGCCAGCAGCTCCCTCGGAGGGTCTTTGGGGACCCAGTACTTC	-	TRBV7-9	-	TRBJ2-5
CAWSASGNTEAFF	TGTGCCTGGAGTGCATCCGGGAACACTGAAGCTTTCTTT	-	TRBV30	few	TRBJ1-1
CASSTGQPGANVLTF	TGTGCCAGCAGCACCGGACAGCCTGGGGCCAACGTCCTGACTTTC	-	TRBV11-2	once	TRBJ2-6
CASSDGRANVLTF	TGTGCCAGCAGTGACGGTCGTGCCAACGTCCTGACTTTC	-	TRBV2	few	TRBJ2-6
CASSYSILAVEQYF	TGTGCCAGCAGTTACTCGATACTAGCGGTCGAGCAGTACTTC	TRBD2	TRBV6-5	-	TRBJ2-7
CASSQWGGTRVTDTQYF	TGTGCCAGCAGCCAATGGGGGGGGACTAGGGTGACAGATACGCAGTATTTT	TRBD2	TRBV4-2	-	TRBJ2-3
CASSVVQETQYF	TGTGCCAGCAGCGTAGTACAAGAGACCCAGTACTTC	-	TRBV7-6	-	TRBJ2-5
CASSPVLWASNTQYF	TGTGCCAGCAGCCCGGTTCTATGGGCCAGTAATACGCAGTATTTT	-	TRBV4-2	-	TRBJ2-3
CASSEFATGERTYEQYF	TGTGCCAGCAGTGAATTTGCGACAGGGGAGAGGACCTACGAGCAGTACTTC	TRBD1	TRBV25-1	-	TRBJ2-7
CASSPGQAGNTIYF	TGTGCCAGCAGCCCGGGACAAGCTGGAAACACCATATATTTT	-	TRBV7-2	-	TRBJ1-3
CASSLRGETQYF	TGTGCCAGTAGTCTGCGGGGAGAGACCCAGTACTTC	-	TRBV19	-	TRBJ2-5
CAWSAVYNEQFF	TGTGCCTGGAGTGCGGTATACAATGAGCAGTTCTTC	-	TRBV30	-	TRBJ2-1
CASSLTGVVRNEQFF	TGTGCCAGCAGTTTGACAGGGGTGGTTAGGAATGAGCAGTTCTTC	TRBD1	TRBV28	-	TRBJ2-1
CASKQESSYNSPLHF	TGCGCCAGCAAGCAGGAAAGCTCCTATAATTCACCCCTCCACTTT	-	TRBV5-1	few	TRBJ1-6
CASSLRGTGPGELFF	TGCGCCAGCAGCTTAAGAGGGACAGGTCCCGGGGAGCTGTTTTTT	TRBD1	TRBV5-1	-	TRBJ2-2
CASSFLSGGAKEQYF	TGTGCCAGCAGCTTTCTTAGCGGGGGGGCGAAGGAGCAGTACTTC	TRBD2	TRBV7-8	-	TRBJ2-7
CASSAAGEAFF	TGTGCCAGCAGTGCGGCCGGGGAGGCTTTCTTT	-	TRBV25-1	few	TRBJ1-1
CASSPRGGSGNTIYF	TGTGCCAGCTCACCACGGGGAGGTTCTGGAAACACCATATATTTT	-	TRBV18	once	TRBJ1-3
CATSRKLMSGGDTQYF	TGTGCCACCAGCAGAAAATTGATGAGCGGGGGGGATACGCAGTATTTT	TRBD2	TRBV15	-	TRBJ2-3
CASSLSSGGAHYEQYF	TGTGCCAGCAGCTTGAGTAGCGGGGGGGCACACTACGAGCAGTACTTC	TRBD2	TRBV5-5	-	TRBJ2-7
CASSQQGWEGNTEAFF	TGTGCCAGCAGCCAACAGGGTTGGGAAGGGAACACTGAAGCTTTCTTT	-	TRBV28	-	TRBJ1-1
CAISGTSGDFYNEQFF	TGTGCCATCAGTGGGACTAGCGGGGACTTCTACAATGAGCAGTTCTTC	TRBD2	TRBV10-3	-	TRBJ2-1